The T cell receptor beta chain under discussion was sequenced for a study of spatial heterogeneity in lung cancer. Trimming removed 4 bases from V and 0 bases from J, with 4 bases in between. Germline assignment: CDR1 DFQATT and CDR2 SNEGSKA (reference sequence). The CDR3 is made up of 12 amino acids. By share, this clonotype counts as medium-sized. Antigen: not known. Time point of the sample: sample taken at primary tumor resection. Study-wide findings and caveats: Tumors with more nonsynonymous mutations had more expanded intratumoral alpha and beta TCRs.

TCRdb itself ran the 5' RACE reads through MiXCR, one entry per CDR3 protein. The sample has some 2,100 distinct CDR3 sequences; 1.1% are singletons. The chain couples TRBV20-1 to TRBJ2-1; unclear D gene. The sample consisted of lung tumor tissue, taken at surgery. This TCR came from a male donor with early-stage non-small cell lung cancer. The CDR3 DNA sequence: TGCAGTGCTAAGTACTCCTACAATGAGCAGTTCTTC. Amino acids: CSAKYSYNEQFF.